The clone carrying this T cell receptor (beta chain) was counted many times. The target antigen is unknown. This CDR3 spans 15 amino acids. V was trimmed by 6 bases and J by 2 bases, leaving 17 bases between them. The germline gives CDR1 LNHDA, CDR2 SQIVND (reference sequence). The data derive from a study of T cell repertoires in cytomegalovirus infection. At the level of the study: Matching HLA type, along with CMV infection, was indicated by public TCR beta signatures.

Findings and caveats of the study: In two of eight donors, the top clonotype was HLA-C-restricted CMV-specific. Identification of carriers of CMV plus the relevant HLA was performed using cumulative public TCR beta family frequency.

TCRdb fed the reads into MiXCR, producing one record per CDR3 protein. The data show hundreds of thousands of distinct CDR3 sequences, roughly a sixth seen once. This sequence originates from a human donor in good health (CMV status not recorded). Some clones in this sample may be carry-over from other donors' samples. The sample taken for sequencing was PBMCs. V is TRBV19 and J is TRBJ2-7; D tentatively reads TRBD1 or TRBD2 (5 bases each). CDR3 sequence (DNA): TGTGCCAGTAGGAGACTCGGGACGGATACCTACGAGCAGTACTTC. Translation gives CASRRLGTDTYEQYF.